This section outlines one T cell receptor beta chain sequence together with its context. Its specificity is not known. Libraries were prepared by immunoSEQ multiplex PCR; TCRdb keeps only in-frame clonotypes and omits some of them. The repertoire holds around 190,000 clones, with approximately 81% as singletons. This sample was taken from a study of cytomegalovirus exposure and HLA in healthy donors. Germline V gene data show CDR1 as SEHNR and CDR2 as FQNEAQ (reference sequence). The CDR3 is 14 residues long. The V end lost 1 base, the J end lost 3 bases, and 9 bases lay between the germline ends. Study-wide results and limits: The dataset shows that most TCR sequences were rare, while some public TCRs occurred in many donors. Reports credit the classifier with highly specific, highly sensitive diagnosis of cytomegalovirus status.

This clonotype was obtained from a man between 18 and 35 years old in good health and CMV-seropositive. The chain has TRBV7-9 and TRBJ2-5, with D unclear. The sequencing input was PBMCs. In nucleotides, the CDR3 is TGTGCCAGCAGCTTAGTAGAAACGGAAGAGACCCAGTACTTC. Translated, it gives CASSLVETEETQYF.